The 8 T cell receptor beta chains listed next were all sequenced from one sample in a study of CD8 T cells in Susac syndrome. RNA, at about 0.45 to 1 ug, was reverse transcribed with random hexamers. One entry per CDR3 protein, called by TCRdb with MiXCR from the immunoSEQ multiplex PCR reads. Among 250,000 to 350,000 distinct CDR3 sequences listed, about 85% were seen once. Sequenced material: CD8+ T cells from PBMCs. Receptors originate from a human donor with multiple sclerosis.

The rearrangement links TRBV28 to TRBJ2-6, with D hard to call. Looked up from germline, CDR1 is MDHEN and CDR2 is SYDVKM. There are 14 residues in the CDR3. The V end was cut by 3 bases, the J end by 4 bases, with 7 bases between. Here the CDR3 reads CASSFMSGANVLTF. CDR3 bases: TGTGCCAGCAGTTTTATGTCCGGGGCCAACGTCCTGACTTTC.

V usage is TRBV28 and J usage is TRBJ2-7; no reliable D call. The CDR3 length is 15 residues. V was cut by 5 bases and J by 3 bases, with 17 bases left in between. The germline V gene encodes CDR1 MDHEN and CDR2 SYDVKM. CDR3 nucleotide sequence: TGTGCCAGCAGTCTTACTACAGAAAACTTCTACGAGCAGTACTTC. As protein: CASSLTTENFYEQYF.

This chain joins TRBV7-8 and TRBJ2-7; D tentatively fits TRBD1 or TRBD2 (6 bases each). Germline V gene data show CDR1 as SGHVS and CDR2 as FQNEAQ. This CDR3 region has 17 residues. V was shortened by 5 bases and J by 5 bases, with 25 bases between the two germline ends. Here the CDR3 reads CASSLLLGGTSGDEQYF. The CDR3 coding sequence is TGTGCCAGCAGCCTCCTTTTAGGGGGGACCTCGGGGGACGAGCAGTACTTC. Full variable domain (rest looked up from reference TRBV7-8 and TRBJ2-7): GAGVSQSPRYKVAKRGQDVALRCDPISGHVSLFWYQQALGQGPEFLTYFQNEAQLDKSGLPSDRFFAERPEGSVSTLKIQRTQQEDSAVYLCASSLLLGGTSGDEQYFGPGTRLTVT.

The chain uses TRBV10-3 and TRBJ2-1, with unresolved D. The CDR3 runs 13 residues. V shed 0 bases and J shed 10 bases, with 10 bases lying between them. Per the germline V gene, CDR1 is ENHRY and CDR2 is SYGVKD. CDR3 bases: TGTGCCATCAGTGAGTCTACAGTCAGAGAGCAGTTCTTC. Its translation is CAISESTVREQFF.

This chain connects TRBV9 to TRBJ2-1; D perhaps matches TRBD2 (6 bases). Germline CDR1 is SGDLS and CDR2 is YYNGEE. The CDR3 spans 15 residues. V was pared by 4 bases and J by 0 bases, with 11 bases between. The CDR3 loop reads CASSYPGGSYNEQFF. DNA of the CDR3: TGTGCCAGCAGCTACCCCGGGGGCTCCTACAATGAGCAGTTCTTC.

J is TRBJ1-2 and V is TRBV7-2, with 10 bases lining up with TRBD1. Trimming took 4 bases from V and 8 from J; bases not matched to a gene: 4. This CDR3 comprises 13 residues. Looked up from germline, CDR1 is SGHTA and CDR2 is FQGNSA. The CDR3 sequence is CASSSGQGVGYTF. In DNA form, the CDR3 reads TGTGCCAGCAGCTCTGGACAGGGGGTAGGCTACACCTTC.

This clonotype has just one count. The chain employs TRBV7-8 and TRBJ2-7; 9 bases line up with TRBD1. Germline V lookup: CDR1 SGHVS, CDR2 FQNEAQ. This CDR3 has 15 amino acids. V trimming: 6 bases; J trimming: 3 bases; junction bases outside the gene matches: 9. CDR3 sequence reads: CASSLLTGGDYEQYF. The DNA for the CDR3 is TGTGCCAGCAGTCTATTGACAGGGGGGGACTACGAGCAGTACTTC.

This chain joins TRBV19 and TRBJ1-1, with D perhaps TRBD1 (5 bases). Germline lookup yields CDR1 LNHDA and CDR2 SQIVND (reference sequence). Trimming shortened V by 2 bases and J by 3 bases, and 13 bases separated the two germline ends. The CDR3 contains 15 residues. CDR3 nucleotide sequence: TGTGCCAGTAGTATAAAACCCAGGGAAGACACTGAAGCTTTCTTT. Its protein product is CASSIKPREDTEAFF. Full variable domain (remainder filled in from reference TRBV19 and TRBJ1-1): DGGITQSPKYLFRKEGQNVTLSCEQNLNHDAMYWYRQDPGQGLRLIYYSQIVNDFQKGDIAEGYSVSREKKESFPLTVTSAQKNPTAFYLCASSIKPREDTEAFFGQGTRLTVV.